Each of the 22 T cell receptor beta chains below was sequenced from the same sample in a study of blood T cell repertoires in COVID-19. Produced via immunoSEQ multiplex PCR; TCRdb's table is partial and in-frame only. The sample has 150,000 to 250,000 clones; 94% are singletons. Material: peripheral blood. Receptors were obtained from a man in his thirties or forties with COVID-19, enrolled during active disease.

The rearrangement joins TRBV5-1 to TRBJ2-6, with 12 bases aligning to TRBD2. V lost 2 bases and J lost 12; bases outside the gene matches: 9. Per the germline V gene, CDR1 is SGHRS and CDR2 is YFSETQ. The CDR3 is 16 amino acids. The CDR3 is CASSFLGLAGKSVLTF. The CDR3 nucleotides read TGCGCCAGCAGCTTTCTAGGACTAGCGGGGAAGAGCGTCCTGACTTTC. Looking up the rest from reference TRBV5-1 and TRBJ2-6 gives the full variable domain: KAGVTQTPRYLIKTRGQQVTLSCSPISGHRSVSWYQQTPGQGLQFLFEYFSETQRNKGNFPGRFSGRQFSNSRSEMNVSTLELGDSALYLCASSFLGLAGKSVLTFGAGSRLTVL.

J is TRBJ2-1 and V is TRBV15, with D perhaps matching TRBD2 (5 bases). Trimming pared 9 bases from V and 8 bases from J, leaving 14 bases between. CDR1 and CDR2 from the germline V gene are LNHNV and YYDKDF (reference sequence). The CDR3 totals 12 residues. DNA for the CDR3: TGTGCCACGACGCGGGCTGGGTATGAGCAGTTCTTC. It encodes CATTRAGYEQFF.

This chain uses TRBV5-1 with TRBJ1-6, with a possible D match to TRBD1 (5 bases). The CDR3 spans 18 residues. Deletions cut 7 bases from V and 0 bases from J, with 20 bases between. CDR1 is SGHRS, CDR2 YFSETQ, per germline. CDR3 residues: CASYGARVLSSYNSPLHF. The CDR3 nucleotides read TGCGCCAGCTATGGGGCCAGGGTCTTAAGCTCCTATAATTCACCCCTCCACTTT. Looking up the rest from reference TRBV5-1 and TRBJ1-6 gives the full variable domain: KAGVTQTPRYLIKTRGQQVTLSCSPISGHRSVSWYQQTPGQGLQFLFEYFSETQRNKGNFPGRFSGRQFSNSRSEMNVSTLELGDSALYLCASYGARVLSSYNSPLHFGNGTRLTVT.

The CDR3 protein is CASSQAGNYEQYF. Written as DNA, the CDR3 is TGTGCCAGCAGCCAAGCCGGGAACTACGAGCAGTACTTC. The gene calls are TRBV3-1 (or the pseudogene TRBV3-2) and TRBJ2-7; TRBD2 is a possible D gene (5 bases). Germline CDR1 reads LGHDT; CDR2 reads YNNKEL (reference sequence). V was shortened by 1 base and J by 3 bases, with 7 bases between the two germline ends. This CDR3 spans 13 amino acids.

The rearrangement uses TRBV9 and TRBJ2-1; TRBD1 matches 10 bases. V shed 0 bases and J 2 bases; nucleotides not matched to a gene: 5. Germline lookup yields CDR1 SGDLS and CDR2 YYNGEE. This CDR3 region has 17 residues. CDR3 sequence: CASSVAGQGITYNEQFF. The CDR3 DNA is TGTGCCAGCAGCGTAGCGGGACAGGGGATAACCTACAATGAGCAGTTCTTC.

The chain uses TRBV25-1 and TRBJ1-2; 12 bases are a match to TRBD1. Germline values: CDR1 MGHDK, CDR2 SYGVNS. The CDR3 is made up of 17 amino acids. The V segment lost 2 bases and the J segment 8 bases; nucleotides outside the gene matches: 12. In nucleotides, the CDR3 is TGTGCCAGCAGTGAAGCCGGGACAGGGGGCCCGTTTGGAGGCTACACCTTC. Amino acids: CASSEAGTGGPFGGYTF.

The CDR3 protein is CASSSQFEQYF. The CDR3 DNA reads as TGTGCCAGCAGTTCCCAGTTTGAGCAGTACTTC. This rearrangement joins TRBV12-3 or TRBV12-4 to TRBJ2-7; D is undetermined. Trimming took off 4 bases at V and 7 bases at J, with 8 bases between the two ends. The CDR3 length is 11 residues.

The chain carries TRBV2 and TRBJ2-7; 8 bases are a match to TRBD1. In germline, CDR1 is SNHLY, CDR2 FYNNEI. CDR3 size: 16 residues. V trimming: 4 bases; J trimming: 3 bases; junction bases outside the gene matches: 11. CDR3 nucleotide sequence: TGTGCCAGCAGTGCGAGTTCCGGGACAGGAAACTACGAGCAGTACTTC. This sequence encodes CASSASSGTGNYEQYF.

V and J are TRBV5-1 and TRBJ2-2; D is perhaps TRBD2 (5 bases). Germline V lookup: CDR1 SGHRS, CDR2 YFSETQ. Between the trimmed V and J ends, which lost 4 bases and 3 bases, there was a span of 10 bases. The CDR3 totals 14 residues. CDR3 amino acids: CASSTAGYTGELFF. The CDR3 coding sequence is TGCGCCAGCAGCACGGCGGGTTACACCGGGGAGCTGTTTTTT. The full variable domain, completed using reference TRBV5-1 and TRBJ2-2, is KAGVTQTPRYLIKTRGQQVTLSCSPISGHRSVSWYQQTPGQGLQFLFEYFSETQRNKGNFPGRFSGRQFSNSRSEMNVSTLELGDSALYLCASSTAGYTGELFFGEGSRLTVL.

This chain connects TRBV29-1 to TRBJ1-2, with D unclear. Germline V gene lookup returns CDR1 SQVTM and CDR2 ANQGSEA. Trimming removed 8 bases from V and 7 bases from J, with 20 bases in between. The CDR3 contains 13 residues. The CDR3 here is CSLAIAGTSGYTF. CDR3 in DNA: TGCAGCCTCGCGATCGCAGGTACGAGTGGCTACACCTTC.

This chain uses TRBV7-9 with TRBJ1-6, with TRBD1 as a possible D gene (6 bases). The CDR3 spans 15 residues. The germline CDR1 and CDR2 sequences are SEHNR and FQNEAQ (reference sequence). The germline V and J ends were trimmed by 2 bases and 9 bases, with 14 bases remaining between them. The CDR3 is CASSLMGQGSSPLHF. The CDR3 nucleotides are TGTGCCAGCAGCTTAATGGGGCAGGGGAGTTCACCCCTCCACTTT.

The CDR3 bases are TGTGCCAGCAGCCAGACCGGGGATAGCACAGATACGCAGTATTTT. Its translation is CASSQTGDSTDTQYF. The rearrangement links TRBV7-2 to TRBJ2-3; D might be TRBD2 (5 bases). The CDR3 runs to 15 residues. CDR1 SGHTA and CDR2 FQGNSA come from the germline V gene. V dropped 5 bases and J dropped 0 bases, with 12 bases sitting between them.

The genes are TRBV18 and TRBJ2-2; possible D gene TRBD1, 5 bases. The CDR3 is 14 residues long. CDR1 and CDR2 (germline): KGHSH, LQKENI. V was trimmed by 4 bases and J by 5 bases, leaving 11 bases between them. The CDR3 protein is CASSLQAGTGELFF. The CDR3 DNA reads as TGTGCCAGCTCACTCCAAGCAGGGACCGGGGAGCTGTTTTTT.

The chain carries TRBV11-2 and TRBJ1-5, with 7 nucleotides matching TRBD1. V dropped 1 base and J dropped 4; count of bases not matched to a gene: 13. CDR3 size: 18 residues. CDR1 is SGHAT, CDR2 FQNNGV, per germline. In DNA, the CDR3 is TGTGCCAGCAGCTTAGGCGGGACAGCAAGCAGGGGAAATCAGCCCCAGCATTTT. It yields the protein CASSLGGTASRGNQPQHF.

The V call is TRBV19, the J call TRBJ2-3; a weak D match, TRBD2 (5 bases). Trimming took off 3 bases at V and 6 bases at J, with 19 bases between the two ends. The length of the CDR3 is 16 residues. Germline CDR1 LNHDA, CDR2 SQIVND (reference sequence). The CDR3 is CASSIQTIGVADTQYF. Here the CDR3 DNA reads TGTGCCAGTAGTATTCAGACCATCGGGGTTGCCGATACGCAGTATTTT.

The V and J genes are TRBV6-5 and TRBJ1-3; no definite D call. The germline V and J ends were trimmed by 0 bases and 1 base, with 10 bases remaining between them. Germline V gene lookup returns CDR1 MNHEY and CDR2 SVGAGI. This CDR3 region has 16 residues. The CDR3 is CASSYSIEGSGNTIYF. The DNA of the CDR3 is TGTGCCAGCAGTTACTCGATTGAGGGTTCTGGAAACACCATATATTTT.

This clone occurred a few times. The chain uses TRBV9 and TRBJ2-7; 9 nucleotides line up with TRBD1. The CDR3 runs 13 residues. The germline V gene has CDR1 SGDLS and CDR2 YYNGEE. The V segment lost 2 bases and the J segment 6 bases; nucleotides outside the gene matches: 3. CDR3 residues: CASSVGQGGEQYF. CDR3 nucleotide sequence: TGTGCCAGCAGCGTGGGACAGGGCGGCGAGCAGTACTTC.

The table lists this clone with a count of one. This chain connects TRBV14 to TRBJ2-7; tentatively, D is TRBD1 (5 bases). V was cut by 2 bases and J by 4 bases, with 12 bases left in between. The CDR3 length is 14 residues. Germline V gives CDR1 SGHDN, CDR2 FVKESK. The CDR3 loop reads CASSQLAGLYEQYF. CDR3 coding DNA: TGTGCCAGCAGCCAATTGGCAGGGTTGTACGAGCAGTACTTC.

The chain employs TRBV14 and TRBJ1-2, with D unclear. CDR1 SGHDN and CDR2 FVKESK come from the germline V gene. Deletions cut 4 bases from V and 0 bases from J, with 9 bases between. The CDR3 has 14 residues. In nucleotides, the CDR3 is TGTGCCAGCAGCCCCCAGGCCACTAACTATGGCTACACCTTC. As protein: CASSPQATNYGYTF.

This clone was found once. This chain uses TRBV6-5 with TRBJ2-7; TRBD2 agrees at 13 bases. The J segment lost 4 bases and the V segment lost 2 bases, leaving 5 bases of the junction unmatched. The CDR3 covers 16 residues. Germline lookup yields CDR1 MNHEY and CDR2 SVGAGI. In DNA form, the CDR3 reads TGTGCCAGCAGTTACGGACTAGCGGGGGATCTTTACGAGCAGTACTTC. As protein: CASSYGLAGDLYEQYF.

V is TRBV7-9 and J is TRBJ2-5; a possible D gene is TRBD1 (5 bases). Germline V lookup: CDR1 SEHNR, CDR2 FQNEAQ (reference sequence). Trimming left V 7 bases short and J 5 bases short, with 20 bases between. The CDR3 loop spans 15 amino acids. The CDR3 region is CASNVWQGSRETQYF. In nucleotides, the CDR3 is TGTGCCAGCAATGTGTGGCAGGGTTCGAGGGAGACCCAGTACTTC.

This clone came up a few times. The V gene is TRBV7-4, the J gene TRBJ2-5, with 7 positions matching TRBD2. The V gene end was trimmed by 5 bases and the J gene end by 0 bases; junction bases not matched to a gene: 18. The germline V gene has CDR1 SGHVT and CDR2 SQSDAQ. The CDR3 spans 19 residues. This CDR3 is CASSLRALAPWPYQETQYF. The CDR3, as DNA: TGTGCCAGCAGCCTCAGGGCACTAGCGCCTTGGCCGTACCAAGAGACCCAGTACTTC.